The 21 T cell receptor beta chains below all came from one sample that was sequenced in a study of control samples from healthy donors and cancer patients. Sequencing was performed with immunoSEQ multiplex PCR; in TCRdb, only in-frame clones are kept and a portion is missing. The sample contains some 170,000 clones, 95% to 96% of which appear only once. Sequenced input: blood. The origin of the receptors is a woman younger than 45 in good health.

The chain is built from TRBV6-5 and TRBJ1-2; TRBD1 matches 7 bases. CDR1 and CDR2 (germline): MNHEY, SVGAGI. The junction had 5 bases not matched to a gene; V was cut back by 6 bases and J by 4 bases. This CDR3 has 13 residues. This chain's CDR3 is CASRPTGFYGYTF. The CDR3, as DNA: TGTGCCAGCAGGCCGACAGGGTTCTATGGCTACACCTTC.

This clone was recorded once. This chain joins TRBV7-6 and TRBJ2-5; 10 nucleotides line up with TRBD1. Germline values: CDR1 SGHVS, CDR2 FNYEAQ. Trimming took 1 base from V and 0 from J; bases not matched to a gene: 14. This CDR3 comprises 20 residues. CDR3 nucleotide sequence: TGTGCCAGCAGCTTAGGAAGCTGGGACAGGGGACCCCCTTACCAAGAGACCCAGTACTTC. This translates into CASSLGSWDRGPPYQETQYF.

This clone has just one count. The rearrangement uses TRBV9 and TRBJ1-5; a possible D gene is TRBD1 (5 bases). The V gene's germline CDR1 is SGDLS and CDR2 YYNGEE. The ends were cut back, 0 bases at V and 5 bases at J, with 12 bases in the middle. There are 15 residues in the CDR3. The CDR3 loop reads CASSVGAGRDQPQHF. The CDR3 region has the DNA TGTGCCAGCAGCGTAGGGGCAGGGCGGGATCAGCCCCAGCATTTT.

This rearrangement joins TRBV5-1 to TRBJ2-7; TRBD2 matches 11 bases. CDR3 length: 14 amino acids. V dropped 4 bases and J dropped 6; count of bases not matched to a gene: 6. Germline assignment: CDR1 SGHRS and CDR2 YFSETQ. The DNA for the CDR3 is TGCGCCAGCAGCCTGGGACTAGCGGATACCGAGCAGTACTTC. This sequence encodes CASSLGLADTEQYF. Filled out from reference TRBV5-1 and TRBJ2-7, the complete variable domain reads KAGVTQTPRYLIKTRGQQVTLSCSPISGHRSVSWYQQTPGQGLQFLFEYFSETQRNKGNFPGRFSGRQFSNSRSEMNVSTLELGDSALYLCASSLGLADTEQYFGPGTRLTVT.

CDR3 in DNA: TGTGCCAGCAGTCGAGACAGAATAGCTTACGAGCAGTACTTC. This codes for CASSRDRIAYEQYF. The chain combines TRBV5-4 with TRBJ2-7; a possible D gene is TRBD1 (5 bases). Trimming pared 5 bases from V and 4 bases from J, leaving 16 bases between. Germline loops: CDR1 SGHNT, CDR2 YYREEE (reference sequence). This CDR3 region has 14 residues.

The chain employs TRBV6-6 and TRBJ1-5; possibly TRBD1 for D (5 bases). The CDR3 is made up of 15 amino acids. Trimming shortened V by 2 bases and J by 7 bases, and 15 bases separated the two germline ends. The germline gives CDR1 MNHNY, CDR2 SVGAGI (reference sequence). DNA for the CDR3: TGTGCCAGCAGTTACCACCCAGGGCTCGGCCAGCCCCAGCATTTT. Protein: CASSYHPGLGQPQHF.

This rearrangement joins TRBV7-9 to TRBJ2-3; TRBD2 agrees at 12 bases. The germline gives CDR1 SEHNR, CDR2 FQNEAQ (reference sequence). The CDR3 extends over 18 amino acids. The V gene end was trimmed by 5 bases and the J gene end by 0 bases; junction bases not matched to a gene: 9. CDR3 nucleotide sequence: TGTGCCAGCAGCCCTCCTAGCGGGGGGGCCGGGAGCACAGATACGCAGTATTTT. This codes for CASSPPSGGAGSTDTQYF.

The V call is TRBV2, the J call TRBJ1-6, with D tentatively TRBD1 (5 bases). The CDR3 consists of 14 residues. Germline values: CDR1 SNHLY, CDR2 FYNNEI. V gave up 0 bases and J gave up 10 bases, with 10 bases separating them. The CDR3 DNA sequence: TGTGCCAGCAGTGAAGCGCTCAACAGGTCACCCCTCCACTTT. It encodes CASSEALNRSPLHF.

The V call is TRBV29-1, the J call TRBJ2-7; TRBD1 or TRBD2 may be the D gene (6 bases each). CDR3 length: 11 residues. V was clipped by 4 bases and J by 6 bases, with 10 bases between them. Germline V gene sequence: CDR1 SQVTM, CDR2 ANQGSEA. CDR3 bases: TGCAGCGTTGTTTGGGGGGCCGAGCAGTACTTC. Amino acids: CSVVWGAEQYF.

This chain connects TRBV6-5 to TRBJ2-7, with 11 bases fitting TRBD1. The V and J ends lost 2 bases and 3 bases, in that order; junction bases with no gene match: 6. This CDR3 is built from 16 residues. Germline V gene lookup returns CDR1 MNHEY and CDR2 SVGAGI. The CDR3 DNA reads as TGTGCCAGCAGTTACGGGACAGGGGGTCCTCGCTACGAGCAGTACTTC. It yields the protein CASSYGTGGPRYEQYF.

The chain is built from TRBV19 and TRBJ2-3; 7 bases are shared with TRBD2. Germline values: CDR1 LNHDA, CDR2 SQIVND (reference sequence). Trimming at V came to 2 bases and at J to 4 bases, leaving 6 bases not matched to a gene. The CDR3 has 15 residues. The CDR3, as DNA: TGTGCCAGTAGTATAAGCGGGAATATCGCAGATACGCAGTATTTT. Residues: CASSISGNIADTQYF.

The rearrangement uses TRBV18 and TRBJ1-2; D unresolved. The V and J ends lost 5 bases and 6 bases respectively, with 10 bases between them. CDR1 is KGHSH, CDR2 LQKENI, per germline. The CDR3 sequence is 12 residues long. In DNA form, the CDR3 reads TGTGCCAGCTCAATCAACAGAGATGGCTACACCTTC. Translated: CASSINRDGYTF. The whole variable domain, remainder taken from reference TRBV18 and TRBJ1-2, is NAGVMQNPRHLVRRRGQEARLRCSPMKGHSHVYWYRQLPEEGLKFMVYLQKENIIDESGMPKERFSAEFPKEGPSILRIQQVVRGDSAAYFCASSINRDGYTFGSGTRLTVV.

The chain carries TRBV7-8 and TRBJ2-5; no clear D gene. CDR1 SGHVS and CDR2 FQNEAQ come from the germline V gene. Trimming stripped 4 bases from V and 1 base from J, with 19 bases between. The CDR3 length is 17 residues. The CDR3 DNA reads as TGTGCCAGCAGCTCCCCCGCGTTGGGCGTTTCCCAAGAGACCCAGTACTTC. Its protein product is CASSSPALGVSQETQYF.

V and J are TRBV5-1 and TRBJ2-3; 9 nucleotides line up with TRBD2. Germline V gene data show CDR1 as SGHRS and CDR2 as YFSETQ. Germline trimming cut 0 bases from V and 2 bases from J; bases unmatched to any gene: 4. The CDR3 runs 16 residues. This chain's CDR3 is CASSLDGGRATDTQYF. The DNA for the CDR3 is TGCGCCAGCAGCTTGGATGGCGGGAGGGCCACAGATACGCAGTATTTT.

In DNA, the CDR3 is TGTGCCAGCAGCTTAGCGGCACTCGGTGAAGCTTTCTTT. Translated, it gives CASSLAALGEAFF. V and J are TRBV13 and TRBJ1-1; D remains ambiguous. CDR1 and CDR2 (germline): PRHDT, FYEKMQ (reference sequence). CDR3 length: 13 amino acids. The germline V and J ends were trimmed by 1 base and 7 bases, with 10 bases remaining between them.

This clone is a singleton in its sample. The chain couples TRBV25-1 to TRBJ2-1, with D unresolved. The germline V gene encodes CDR1 MGHDK and CDR2 SYGVNS. Between the trimmed V and J ends, which lost 7 bases and 2 bases, there was a span of 15 bases. This CDR3 is built from 15 residues. The chain's CDR3 is CASTSNPGPYNEQFF. Here the CDR3 DNA reads TGTGCCAGCACCAGTAACCCGGGCCCCTACAATGAGCAGTTCTTC.

CDR3 sequence reads: CASSLDSMGEQYF. CDR3 DNA sequence: TGTGCCAGCAGTTTAGACTCCATGGGGGAGCAGTACTTC. The J gene is TRBJ2-7, the V gene TRBV28; D unclear. Looked up from germline, CDR1 is MDHEN and CDR2 is SYDVKM. V lost 2 bases and J 7 bases, leaving 12 bases between the germline ends. This CDR3 comprises 13 residues.

The chain's CDR3 is CASSPPPSGYNEQFF. CDR3 nucleotides: TGTGCCAGCAGTCCCCCCCCTAGCGGGTACAATGAGCAGTTCTTC. The chain recombines TRBV7-2 with TRBJ2-1; TRBD2 aligns across 8 bases. The germline V gene has CDR1 SGHTA and CDR2 FQGNSA. The CDR3 consists of 15 residues. After removal of 6 bases from V and 4 bases from J, the junction contained 8 bases not matched to a gene. Using reference TRBV7-2 and TRBJ2-1 for the parts outside the CDR3, the full variable domain is GAGVSQSPSNKVTEKGKDVELRCDPISGHTALYWYRQSLGQGLEFLIYFQGNSAPDKSGLPSDRFSAERTGGSVSTLTIQRTQQEDSAVYLCASSPPPSGYNEQFFGPGTRLTVL.

This clone was recorded only once. As DNA, the CDR3 is TGTGCCAGCAGCCAAGGAGCTGGACACGCAGGTATTCAGTACTTC. Amino acid sequence: CASSQGAGHAGIQYF. This chain connects TRBV3-1 (or the pseudogene TRBV3-2) to TRBJ2-4; D may be TRBD1 (5 bases). Germline CDR1 is LGHDT and CDR2 is YNNKEL (reference sequence). Between the trimmed V and J ends, which lost 1 base and 10 bases, there was a span of 17 bases. The CDR3 is 15 amino acids.

This clone appeared a single time. The rearrangement uses TRBV19 and TRBJ2-7, with 7 bases aligning to TRBD1. The CDR3 totals 15 residues. V lost 6 bases, J lost 3 bases, and 11 bases stayed unmatched. Germline V gives CDR1 LNHDA, CDR2 SQIVND (reference sequence). CDR3: CASRNRQGRRYEQYF. The CDR3 DNA sequence: TGTGCCAGTAGAAATCGACAGGGTAGACGCTACGAGCAGTACTTC.

V gene TRBV18 combines with J gene TRBJ1-1; a possible D gene is TRBD1 (5 bases). Germline-derived CDR1 and CDR2 are KGHSH and LQKENI. The CDR3 runs to 16 residues. V gave up 2 bases and J gave up 1 base, with 14 bases separating them. In DNA, the CDR3 is TGTGCCAGCTCACCAAGAGACACGGGGACGAACACTGAAGCTTTCTTT. Translated: CASSPRDTGTNTEAFF. The full variable domain, in which reference TRBV18 and TRBJ1-1 provide the parts outside the CDR3, is NAGVMQNPRHLVRRRGQEARLRCSPMKGHSHVYWYRQLPEEGLKFMVYLQKENIIDESGMPKERFSAEFPKEGPSILRIQQVVRGDSAAYFCASSPRDTGTNTEAFFGQGTRLTVV.